What follows are 5 T cell receptor beta chains derived from one specimen sequenced in a study of early stage breast cancer tumors. Data came from immunoSEQ multiplex PCR; TCRdb stores just in-frame clones and leaves some out. The sample records fewer than 90,000 clones, approximately 79% being singletons. The sample comprised blood. The receptors stem from a person between 60 and 70 years old with breast cancer.

The chain uses TRBV7-9 and TRBJ2-1; the match to TRBD2 covers 9 bases. V trimming: 4 bases; J trimming: 7 bases; junction bases outside the gene matches: 5. The CDR3 totals 14 residues. Germline assignment: CDR1 SEHNR and CDR2 FQNEAQ (reference sequence). CDR3 bases: TGTGCCAGCAGCTCGGGGACTAGCACAAATGAGCAGTTCTTC. This gives the protein CASSSGTSTNEQFF.

The chain joins TRBV19 to TRBJ2-1, with TRBD1 matching over 10 bases. The V segment lost 9 bases and the J segment 6 bases; nucleotides outside the gene matches: 5. This CDR3 region has 13 residues. Germline values: CDR1 LNHDA, CDR2 SQIVND (reference sequence). The CDR3 loop reads CASRDRGINEQFF. The CDR3 coding sequence is TGTGCCAGCCGGGACAGGGGAATCAATGAGCAGTTCTTC.

The V gene is TRBV7-6, the J gene TRBJ2-1; 9 bases line up with TRBD2. The CDR3 runs 19 residues. Germline V gene lookup returns CDR1 SGHVS and CDR2 FNYEAQ. J was trimmed by 0 bases and V by 3 bases; bases with no gene match: 12. DNA of the CDR3: TGTGCCAGCAGCTTCAAGCGGGGGGTTCTAACGAGCTCCTACAATGAGCAGTTCTTC. This translates into CASSFKRGVLTSSYNEQFF.

The chain couples TRBV19 to TRBJ2-2; 8 positions agree with TRBD2. CDR1 LNHDA and CDR2 SQIVND come from the germline V gene (reference sequence). Losses at the gene ends were 7 bases for V and 4 bases for J; bases not matched to a gene: 2. The CDR3 has 13 residues. The CDR3: CASTGGATGELFF. The CDR3, as DNA: TGTGCCAGTACGGGGGGGGCCACCGGGGAGCTGTTTTTT.

This chain links TRBV5-1 with TRBJ2-1; 7 nucleotides line up with TRBD1. V shed 0 bases and J 5 bases; nucleotides not matched to a gene: 5. The germline gives CDR1 SGHRS, CDR2 YFSETQ. The CDR3 totals 15 residues. CDR3 sequence: CASSLEQGSNNEQFF. DNA of the CDR3: TGCGCCAGCAGCTTGGAACAGGGGTCTAACAATGAGCAGTTCTTC.